Listed below are T cell receptor beta chains from one sample, sequenced in a study of long-term antiretroviral therapy in people with HIV. Repertoires were generated with immunoSEQ multiplex PCR, while TCRdb's copy carries only in-frame clones and drops some. Here the sample spans approximately 35,000 clones, around 80% being singletons. The starting material was unsorted PBMCs, obtained 3.1 years after starting antiretroviral therapy. Receptor source: a woman aged 45-65 years with HIV. CDR3s include the opening cysteine and the closing phenylalanine or tryptophan. D genes are given only for firm matches. Not all rows give a size; the values are once, few, many and, for expanded clones, a class.

V,D,size,J,DNA,CDR3
TRBV5-4,NA,few,TRBJ1-2,TGTGCCAGCAGAGCCGGGACGATCTATGGCTACACCTTC,CASRAGTIYGYTF
TRBV5-1,NA,NA,TRBJ1-4,TGCGCCAGCAGCTTGGCCAGGACAGCCACCGAGGGTGAAAAACTGTTTTTT,CASSLARTATEGEKLFF
TRBV19,TRBD1,few,TRBJ1-5,TGTGCCAGTAGTATAACAGGGGCCGGTCTCTTACCCCAGCATTTT,CASSITGAGLLPQHF
TRBV14,NA,NA,TRBJ1-2,TGTGCCAGCAGCCGGGGGCTAAGCAATGGCTACACCTTC,CASSRGLSNGYTF
TRBV4-1,NA,NA,TRBJ1-3,TGCGCCAGCAGCCAAGATGATTTGGGGGGCTTGGGAAACACCATATATTTT,CASSQDDLGGLGNTIYF
TRBV5-1,NA,few,TRBJ1-2,TGCGCCAGCAGCTTGAGTGTGGGGCGGAGGGGCTACACCTTC,CASSLSVGRRGYTF
TRBV7-2,TRBD2,NA,TRBJ2-3,TGTGCCAGCAGCTTAGATTTGGGGACTAATACGCAGTATTTT,CASSLDLGTNTQYF
TRBV30,NA,NA,TRBJ1-6,TGTGCCTGGAGTGTACAGAGGGACTCACCCCTCCACTTT,CAWSVQRDSPLHF
TRBV27,NA,once,TRBJ2-3,TGTGCCAGCAGCCCGGGGGAAGCCACAGATACGCAGTATTTT,CASSPGEATDTQYF
TRBV9,NA,NA,TRBJ2-3,TGTGCCAGCAGCTCTCAGGGGGATACGCAGTATTTT,CASSSQGDTQYF
TRBV18,TRBD2,NA,TRBJ2-5,TGTGCCAGCTCACACGGGGGGGGCCAAGAGACCCAGTACTTC,CASSHGGGQETQYF
TRBV6-1,TRBD1,NA,TRBJ2-5,TGTGCCACCTCGGGAAGGGGGCGGTTCGGAGAGACCCAGTACTTC,CATSGRGRFGETQYF